In this sample, the clone carrying this TCR beta chain turned up many times. No antigen is known for it. The CDR3 has 13 amino acids. V shed 2 bases, J shed 5 bases, and the junction held 3 bases outside the gene matches. Germline V CDR1 and CDR2: SEHNR, FQNEAQ (reference sequence). The entry originates in a study of T cells after yellow fever vaccination. Broader study findings: Most primary-vaccination clones recurred post-booster (roughly 96% CD4, just over 85% CD8).

TCRdb reanalysed the 5' RACE reads using MiXCR and keeps one entry per CDR3 protein. The repertoire holds some 320,000 distinct CDR3 sequences, 4.1% seen once, with around 23% in the top ten. The TCR originated in a young man who received the YFV17D yellow fever vaccine. Material: PBMCs, obtained 5 days after the yellow fever booster vaccination. This sequence joins TRBV7-9 and TRBJ2-7, with 7 bases fitting TRBD1. The CDR3 protein is CASSLYGTDEQYF. The CDR3 nucleotides read TGTGCCAGCAGCTTATACGGGACAGACGAGCAGTACTTC. The full variable domain, its missing parts supplied by reference TRBV7-9 and TRBJ2-7, is DTGVSQNPRHKITKRGQNVTFRCDPISEHNRLYWYRQTLGQGPEFLTYFQNEAQLEKSRLLSDRFSAERPKGSFSTLEIQRTEQGDSAMYLCASSLYGTDEQYFGPGTRLTVT.